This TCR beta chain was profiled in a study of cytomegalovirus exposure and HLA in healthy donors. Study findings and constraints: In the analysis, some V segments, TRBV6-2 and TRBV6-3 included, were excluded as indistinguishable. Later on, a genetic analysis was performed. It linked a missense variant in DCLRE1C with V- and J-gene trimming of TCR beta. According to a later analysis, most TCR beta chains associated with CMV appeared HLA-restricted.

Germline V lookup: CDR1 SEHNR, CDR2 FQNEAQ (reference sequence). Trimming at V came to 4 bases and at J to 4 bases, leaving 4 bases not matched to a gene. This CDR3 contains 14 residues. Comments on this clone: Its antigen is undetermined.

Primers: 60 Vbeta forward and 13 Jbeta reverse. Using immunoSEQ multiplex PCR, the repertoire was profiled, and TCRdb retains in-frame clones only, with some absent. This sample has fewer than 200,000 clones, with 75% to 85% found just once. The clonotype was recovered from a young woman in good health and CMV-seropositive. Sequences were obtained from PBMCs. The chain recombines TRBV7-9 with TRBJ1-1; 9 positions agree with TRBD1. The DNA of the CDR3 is TGTGCCAGCAGCTACGGACAGGGGAGCACTGAAGCTTTCTTT. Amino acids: CASSYGQGSTEAFF.